This entry lists 26 T cell receptor beta chains sequenced from one sample in a study of CDR3 diversity in severe acne. TCRdb processed the PCR reads anew with MiXCR; each CDR3 protein has one entry. The sample holds about 86,000 distinct CDR3 sequences, under 65% seen once. Sequenced sample: blood. The receptors shown here come from a male donor in good health, without acne.

The chain is built from TRBV2 and TRBJ2-7; 13 bases map to TRBD2. CDR1 and CDR2 from the germline V gene are SNHLY and FYNNEI. V lost 8 bases to trimming and J lost 4 bases; unmatched junction nucleotides: 5. This CDR3 spans 14 amino acids. The CDR3 region has the DNA TGTGCCAGCGCCGGACTAGCGGGGGAATACGAGCAGTACTTC. The encoded protein is CASAGLAGEYEQYF.

The chain joins TRBV12-3 or TRBV12-4 to TRBJ1-1, with a tentative D call TRBD1 (5 bases). The V end lost 10 bases, the J end lost 7 bases, and 19 bases lay between the germline ends. The CDR3 totals 13 residues. The CDR3 sequence: CATTPGPTNEAFF. In DNA, the CDR3 is TGTGCCACCACACCAGGGCCAACTAATGAAGCTTTCTTT.

This clonotype has at least ten counts. The J gene is TRBJ2-1, the V gene TRBV28; D is perhaps TRBD1 or TRBD2 (5 bases each). There are 15 residues in the CDR3. Germline V gives CDR1 MDHEN, CDR2 SYDVKM. The V end was cut by 8 bases, the J end by 1 base, with 15 bases between. CDR3 nucleotides: TGTGCCAGCCGGGACGCGAATCTTTCCTACAATGAGCAGTTCTTC. Its protein is CASRDANLSYNEQFF.

This clonotype was observed once. Because the CDR3's place on the DNA is in doubt, the DNA is left out and the CDR3 is given as listed by TCRdb. This rearrangement joins TRBV20-1 to TRBJ2-5; the D call in the table, TRBD1, was not verified against the DNA. Germline V gene data show CDR1 as DFQATT and CDR2 as SNEGSKA (reference sequence). The CDR3 is 21 amino acids long, termini counted. The CDR3: CSMGQAATNEKLFFGSGTQYF.

The chain carries TRBV25-1 and TRBJ2-3, with 8 nucleotides matching TRBD2. Germline V gene sequence: CDR1 MGHDK, CDR2 SYGVNS. Trimming cost V 1 base and J 0 bases; bases outside gene matches: 3. CDR3 size: 16 residues. DNA for the CDR3: TGTGCCAGCAGTGAATTAACGGGGGGGAGCACAGATACGCAGTATTTT. As protein: CASSELTGGSTDTQYF.

J is TRBJ1-1 and V is TRBV20-1; no firm D call. This CDR3 region has 13 residues. Per the germline V gene, CDR1 is DFQATT and CDR2 is SNEGSKA (reference sequence). V was trimmed by 5 bases and J by 5 bases, leaving 15 bases between them. The CDR3 DNA follows: TGCAGTGCTCCTAGCCACCGAGGAACTGAAGCTTTCTTT. This encodes CSAPSHRGTEAFF.

Comment on this clonotype: The junction does not match germline at one end; this may be a read error. The chain has TRBV29-1 and TRBJ1-2; 7 nucleotides align to TRBD1. The CDR3 length is 14 residues. Germline-derived CDR1 and CDR2 are SQVTM and ANQGSEA. The CDR3 loop is CSVEATGTFYGYAF. The CDR3, as DNA: TGCAGCGTTGAAGCGACAGGGACTTTCTATGGCTACGCCTTC.

This clonotype was seen repeatedly, ten times or more. The chain has TRBV6-1 and TRBJ1-3; D may be TRBD1 (5 bases). Looked up from germline, CDR1 is MNHNS and CDR2 is SASEGT. This CDR3 is 14 amino acids long. Trimming pared 7 bases from V and 1 base from J, leaving 11 bases between. CDR3 region: CASIPWGSGNTIYF. CDR3 sequence (DNA): TGTGCCAGCATCCCCTGGGGGTCTGGAAACACCATATATTTT.

This chain uses TRBV30 with TRBJ1-2; D remains ambiguous. Germline lookup yields CDR1 GTSNPN and CDR2 SVGIG (reference sequence). This CDR3 is 12 amino acids long. The germline V and J ends were trimmed by 0 bases and 4 bases, with 6 bases remaining between them. CDR3 sequence (DNA): TGTGCCTGGAGTGTCACGGCCTATGGCTACACCTTC. Translating it yields CAWSVTAYGYTF.

The rearrangement joins TRBV15 to TRBJ2-3; tentative D call: TRBD2 (6 bases). The CDR3 consists of 14 residues. Germline CDR1 LNHNV, CDR2 YYDKDF (reference sequence). The V end lost 2 bases, the J end lost 3 bases, and 9 bases lay between the germline ends. The CDR3 spells CATSRPGGTDTQYF. For the CDR3, the DNA is TGTGCCACCAGCAGACCCGGGGGAACAGATACGCAGTATTTT.

This clonotype was observed at least ten times. This chain joins TRBV27 and TRBJ1-1; unclear D gene. The germline CDR1 and CDR2 sequences are MNHEY and SMNVEV (reference sequence). Trimming removed 3 bases at V and 3 bases at J, with 8 bases between. This CDR3 region has 13 residues. The CDR3 DNA sequence: TGTGCCAGCAGTTTGCTCCTTCACACTGAAGCTTTCTTT. It is translated as CASSLLLHTEAFF.

This clonotype was seen just once. The germline gene is not matched at one end of the junction; a read error may be the cause. The CDR3 DNA follows: TGTGCCAGCAGTCTATCGGTGGATAAGGATGGCTACGCCTTC. Translated, it gives CASSLSVDKDGYAF. The J gene is TRBJ1-2, the V gene TRBV28; D call uncertain. The CDR3 consists of 14 residues. CDR1 MDHEN and CDR2 SYDVKM come from the germline V gene.

CDR3 in DNA: TGTGCCAGCAGCCCCCCACAAGAGCAAGAGACCCAGTACTTC. Protein product: CASSPPQEQETQYF. The J gene is TRBJ2-5, the V gene TRBV11-3; D remains ambiguous. The CDR3 contains 14 residues. V lost 5 bases to trimming and J lost 2 bases, with 12 bases between them. Germline CDR1 is SGHNT and CDR2 is YENEEA.

This clonotype was counted a single time. The CDR3 does not end in the conserved phenylalanine or tryptophan, so this is likely a read error. It is unclear where the CDR3 begins or ends on the DNA, so no DNA is shown, and the CDR3 is as TCRdb lists it. The chain recombines TRBV20-1 with TRBJ2-5; the D call in the table, TRBD1, was not verified against the DNA. The CDR3 region is 15 residues in length, termini included. Germline V gene sequence: CDR1 DFQATT, CDR2 SNEGSKA (reference sequence). This CDR3 is CSASTGGPYGYTFGS.

The CDR3 DNA reads as TGTGCCAGCGACGGTCTTGGGCAGGCCTGGGGGGTAATCGACGAGCAGTACTTC. As protein: CASDGLGQAWGVIDEQYF. The genes are TRBV6-1 and TRBJ2-7; TRBD2 might be the D (6 bases). The V gene's germline CDR1 is MNHNS and CDR2 SASEGT. The CDR3 is 18 residues long. The ends were cut back, 8 bases at V and 5 bases at J, with 31 bases in the middle.

The chain combines TRBV25-1 with TRBJ2-7; 7 bases are a match to TRBD2. This CDR3 region has 14 residues. J gave up 4 bases and V 5 bases, and 8 bases lay outside the gene matches. Germline CDR1 MGHDK, CDR2 SYGVNS. CDR3 sequence (DNA): TGTGCCAGCAGTTTGGGGAGGGAGGGGTACGAGCAGTACTTC. Its translation is CASSLGREGYEQYF.

With respect to this clonotype: Germline and junction disagree at one end, which may indicate a read error. The rearrangement links TRBV4-2 to TRBJ2-5, with D maybe TRBD2 (5 bases). This CDR3 has 13 amino acids. Germline V gene lookup returns CDR1 LGHNA and CDR2 YNFKEQ. The CDR3 DNA sequence: TGTGGCAGCAGCCACCTCGGCGGGGAGACCCAGTACTTC. This sequence encodes CGSSHLGGETQYF.

The chain couples TRBV15 to TRBJ2-5, with D perhaps TRBD2 (6 bases). Germline V gene sequence: CDR1 LNHNV, CDR2 YYDKDF (reference sequence). This CDR3 spans 14 amino acids. V shed 5 bases and J shed 2 bases, with 12 bases lying between them. CDR3 sequence: CATSVDGGQETQYF. CDR3 DNA: TGTGCCACCAGCGTAGACGGGGGTCAAGAGACCCAGTACTTC. Full variable domain (remainder filled in from reference TRBV15 and TRBJ2-5): DAMVIQNPRYQVTQFGKPVTLSCSQTLNHNVMYWYQQKSSQAPKLLFHYYDKDFNNEADTPDNFQSRRPNTSFCFLDIRSPGLGDTAMYLCATSVDGGQETQYFGPGTRLLVL.

The J gene is TRBJ2-3, the V gene TRBV7-9; weak D call: TRBD2 (7 bases). Germline lookup yields CDR1 SEHNR and CDR2 FQNEAQ (reference sequence). Trimming stripped 5 bases from V and 5 bases from J, with 14 bases between. The CDR3 has 14 residues. The CDR3 here is CASSPGGVGDTQYF. For the CDR3, the DNA is TGTGCCAGCAGCCCGGGGGGCGTCGGAGATACGCAGTATTTT.

This clonotype occurred many times. V is TRBV6-5 and J is TRBJ1-4; 8 positions match TRBD1. V shed 5 bases and J 8 bases; nucleotides not matched to a gene: 7. This CDR3 is 14 amino acids long. In germline, CDR1 is MNHEY, CDR2 SVGAGI. The CDR3 nucleotides are TGTGCCAGCAGTACGAGACAGGGGAGGGAAAAACTGTTTTTT. Translated, it gives CASSTRQGREKLFF.

The CDR3 DNA reads TGCAGTGCTCGGGGACAGGGGGGCAACCAGTACTTC. It specifies CSARGQGGNQYF. The J gene is TRBJ2-7, the V gene TRBV20-1, with 11 bases matching TRBD1. This CDR3 contains 12 residues. V gave up 5 bases and J gave up 10 bases; unmatched junction bases: 7. Germline V gene sequence: CDR1 DFQATT, CDR2 SNEGSKA (reference sequence).

This clonotype was counted many times. The chain is built from TRBV20-1 and TRBJ2-1; 9 bases align to TRBD2. V shed 5 bases and J 2 bases; nucleotides not matched to a gene: 1. The CDR3 is 13 amino acids. The germline gives CDR1 DFQATT, CDR2 SNEGSKA (reference sequence). CDR3 coding DNA: TGCAGTGCTCAGCGGGGGGCCTACAATGAGCAGTTCTTC. It specifies CSAQRGAYNEQFF.

The CDR3 sequence: CATRDRSYTF. In DNA, the CDR3 is TGTGCCACCCGGGACAGGTCATACACCTTC. J is TRBJ1-2 and V is TRBV24-1, with 8 bases aligning to TRBD1. Unmatched junction bases numbered 4, after V lost 9 bases and J lost 11 bases. CDR1 KGHDR and CDR2 SFDVKD come from the germline V gene. This CDR3 comprises 10 residues.

This clonotype was observed many times. The genes are TRBV7-2 and TRBJ2-5; D unresolved. The CDR3 length is 13 residues. Germline CDR1 is SGHTA and CDR2 is FQGNSA. V lost 3 bases and J lost 3, with 8 bases in between. The CDR3 DNA sequence: TGTGCCAGCAGCTTGAACGGCAAAGAGACCCAGTACTTC. This translates into CASSLNGKETQYF.

This sequence joins TRBV12-5 and TRBJ2-3; D gene uncertain. This CDR3 region has 14 residues. The germline V gene encodes CDR1 LGHNT and CDR2 FRNRAP. V lost 3 bases to trimming and J lost 5 bases, with 12 bases between them. The CDR3: CASGLAHRRDTQYF. The CDR3 nucleotides read TGTGCTAGTGGTTTAGCGCACCGAAGAGATACGCAGTATTTT.

This clonotype occurred a few times. The chain joins TRBV29-1 to TRBJ1-1; D uncertain. This CDR3 spans 12 amino acids. Deletions cut 5 bases from V and 9 bases from J, with 16 bases between. From germline, CDR1 is SQVTM and CDR2 ANQGSEA. CDR3 in DNA: TGCAGCGTTAGGCTGGCCCCTGTACAAGCTTTCTTT. Its translation: CSVRLAPVQAFF.